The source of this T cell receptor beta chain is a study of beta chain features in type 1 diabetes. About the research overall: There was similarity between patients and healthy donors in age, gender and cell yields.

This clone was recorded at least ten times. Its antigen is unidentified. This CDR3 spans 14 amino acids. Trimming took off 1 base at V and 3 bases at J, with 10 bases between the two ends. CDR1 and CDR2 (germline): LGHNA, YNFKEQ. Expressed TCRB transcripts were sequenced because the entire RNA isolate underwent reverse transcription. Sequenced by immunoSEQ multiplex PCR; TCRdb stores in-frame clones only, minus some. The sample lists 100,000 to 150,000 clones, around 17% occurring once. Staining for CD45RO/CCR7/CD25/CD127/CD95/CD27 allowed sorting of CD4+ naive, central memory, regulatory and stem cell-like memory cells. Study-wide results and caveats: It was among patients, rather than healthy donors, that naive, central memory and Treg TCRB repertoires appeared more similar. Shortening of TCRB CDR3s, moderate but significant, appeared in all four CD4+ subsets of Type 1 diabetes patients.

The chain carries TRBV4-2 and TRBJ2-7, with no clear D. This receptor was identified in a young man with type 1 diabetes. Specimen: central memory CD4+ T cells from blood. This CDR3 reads CASSQGNTNYEQYF. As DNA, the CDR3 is TGTGCCAGCAGCCAAGGCAACACCAACTACGAGCAGTACTTC.